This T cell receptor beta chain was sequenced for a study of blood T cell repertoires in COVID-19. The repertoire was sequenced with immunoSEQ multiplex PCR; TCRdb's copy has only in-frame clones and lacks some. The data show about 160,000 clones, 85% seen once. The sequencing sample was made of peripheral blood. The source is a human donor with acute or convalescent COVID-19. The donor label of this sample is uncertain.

In nucleotides, the CDR3 is TGTGCCAGCAGCTTAGTGGCACAGGGAAGAGGAAAACTGTTTTTT. As protein: CASSLVAQGRGKLFF. V and J are TRBV7-2 and TRBJ1-4; D is possibly TRBD1 (6 bases). CDR1 is SGHTA, CDR2 FQGNSA, per germline. The CDR3 loop spans 15 amino acids. V gave up 1 base and J gave up 10 bases, with 16 bases separating them.